This is a list of T cell receptor beta chains from one sample in a study of chemoradiotherapy in HPV16-positive cancers. Sequenced by immunoSEQ multiplex PCR; TCRdb stores in-frame clones only, minus some. The sample carries approximately 50,000 clones, more than 75% recorded once. Material: blood, obtained from a patient who underwent chemoradiotherapy. These receptors were obtained from a human donor with HPV-associated anogenital cancer. The CDR3 runs from the conserved cysteine through the conserved F or W. D genes are given only for firm matches. Not all rows give a size; the values are once, few, many and, for expanded clones, a class.

V: TRBV9; J: TRBJ2-3; D: TRBD2; size: NA; DNA: TGTGCCAGCAGCCTCAACGCCCTAGCGGGTCTCACAGATACGCAGTATTTT; CDR3: CASSLNALAGLTDTQYF
V: TRBV6-1; J: TRBJ2-1; D: TRBD1; size: NA; DNA: TGTGCCAGCAGCGGGACAGCAGACAATGAGCAGTTCTTC; CDR3: CASSGTADNEQFF
V: TRBV15; J: TRBJ2-7; D: TRBD1; size: NA; DNA: TGTGCCACCAGCCGGGACAGGGGGCGATACGAGCAGTACTTC; CDR3: CATSRDRGRYEQYF
V: TRBV9; J: TRBJ1-1; D: NA; size: NA; DNA: TGTGCCAGCAGCGTAGACGTCGCGGGGTACACTGAAGCTTTCTTT; CDR3: CASSVDVAGYTEAFF
V: TRBV19; J: TRBJ2-7; D: NA; size: NA; DNA: TGTGCCAGTAGTACGGGGGTTTCCTACGAGCAGTACTTC; CDR3: CASSTGVSYEQYF
V: TRBV7-8; J: TRBJ2-5; D: TRBD2; size: few; DNA: TGTGCCAGCAGCTTAGTAGTAGCGGGGGGCCAAGAGACCCAGTACTTC; CDR3: CASSLVVAGGQETQYF
V: TRBV27; J: TRBJ2-7; D: NA; size: once; DNA: TGTGCCAGCAGTCTGACAGGAGCCCCCTACGAGCAGTACTTC; CDR3: CASSLTGAPYEQYF
V: TRBV12-5; J: TRBJ2-7; D: TRBD2; size: NA; DNA: TGTGCTAGTGGTTTGGTAATCCGACTAGCGGGTCACTACGAGCAGTACTTC; CDR3: CASGLVIRLAGHYEQYF
V: TRBV6-1; J: TRBJ2-6; D: TRBD2; size: NA; DNA: TGTGCCACCGAAGTCCTAGCGGCCGGGGCCAACGTCCTGACTTTC; CDR3: CATEVLAAGANVLTF
V: TRBV30; J: TRBJ1-5; D: TRBD1; size: NA; DNA: TGTGCCTGGAGTGTACAGGGGGGGCAGGCCCAGCATTTT; CDR3: CAWSVQGGQAQHF
V: TRBV29-1; J: TRBJ2-5; D: TRBD2; size: NA; DNA: TGCAGCGTTGGAGGCCCTAGCGGAGAGACCCAGTACTTC; CDR3: CSVGGPSGETQYF
V: TRBV4-2; J: TRBJ2-3; D: TRBD1; size: NA; DNA: TGTGCCAGCAGCCAGAGGACAGGGTCCACAGATACGCAGTATTTT; CDR3: CASSQRTGSTDTQYF
V: TRBV18; J: TRBJ2-5; D: NA; size: few; DNA: TGTGCCAGCTCACCGGGACAACAAGAGACCCAGTACTTC; CDR3: CASSPGQQETQYF
V: TRBV27; J: TRBJ1-4; D: NA; size: NA; DNA: TGTGCCAGCAGTTTTGCGAGGGGGGGAGAAAAACTGTTTTTT; CDR3: CASSFARGGEKLFF
V: TRBV18; J: TRBJ2-2; D: NA; size: NA; DNA: TGTGCCAGCTCTTCTGGGGACATTCAGTCCGGGGAGCTGTTTTTT; CDR3: CASSSGDIQSGELFF
V: TRBV7-2; J: TRBJ2-5; D: TRBD2; size: NA; DNA: TGTGCCAGCAGTCGGACTAGCGGGGGGGCCGGGACCCAGTACTTC; CDR3: CASSRTSGGAGTQYF
V: TRBV6-5; J: TRBJ2-1; D: NA; size: NA; DNA: TGTGCCAGCAGTTACTCAGGACTGGTTGTGAATGAGCAGTTCTTC; CDR3: CASSYSGLVVNEQFF
V: TRBV10-3; J: TRBJ2-7; D: TRBD2; size: once; DNA: TGTGCCATCAGTGACCGGTGGGCTAGCGGGAGGGCAGGGGAGCAGTACTTC; CDR3: CAISDRWASGRAGEQYF
V: TRBV5-6; J: TRBJ2-3; D: NA; size: NA; DNA: TGTGCCAGCAGCGCCCTTCGCGGAGTAGAAACAGATACGCAGTATTTT; CDR3: CASSALRGVETDTQYF
V: TRBV6-5; J: TRBJ1-5; D: NA; size: NA; DNA: TGTGCCAGCAGTTTAACAGGGTCGGGTCAGCCCCAGCATTTT; CDR3: CASSLTGSGQPQHF
V: TRBV7-9; J: TRBJ2-3; D: NA; size: NA; DNA: TGTGCCAGCAGCAGCACAGATACGCAGTATTTT; CDR3: CASSSTDTQYF
V: TRBV6-5; J: TRBJ1-6; D: NA; size: NA; DNA: TGTGCCACCTCGGCGGGGACTTCACCCCTCCACTTT; CDR3: CATSAGTSPLHF
V: TRBV7-9; J: TRBJ2-1; D: NA; size: NA; DNA: TGTGCCAGCAGCGCCCGGAGGGCTTCCTACAATGAGCAGTTCTTC; CDR3: CASSARRASYNEQFF
V: TRBV30; J: TRBJ2-5; D: TRBD2; size: NA; DNA: TGTGCCTGGAGGGGACTAGCGACCCTCGGGACCCAGTACTTC; CDR3: CAWRGLATLGTQYF
V: TRBV11-1; J: TRBJ2-1; D: TRBD2; size: NA; DNA: TGTGCCAGCAGCTGGGTAGCGGGGTATTACAATGAGCAGTTCTTC; CDR3: CASSWVAGYYNEQFF
V: TRBV10-1; J: TRBJ2-3; D: TRBD2; size: once; DNA: TGCGCCAGCAGTGATCATAGCGGGGGCGCAGATACGCAGTATTTT; CDR3: CASSDHSGGADTQYF
V: TRBV7-2; J: TRBJ2-7; D: NA; size: NA; DNA: TGTGCCAGCAGCCGAGGCAGGGGCACCTACGAGCAGTACTTC; CDR3: CASSRGRGTYEQYF
V: TRBV27; J: TRBJ1-6; D: NA; size: NA; DNA: TGTGCCAGCAGTGAACGGGATTCACCCCTCCACTTT; CDR3: CASSERDSPLHF